This passage covers 24 T cell receptor beta chains from one sample sequenced in a study of blood T cell repertoires in COVID-19. Generated by immunoSEQ multiplex PCR, the TCRdb table keeps only in-frame clones and is missing some. The table shows roughly 46,000 clones, with approximately 88% occurring only once. The sample consisted of peripheral blood. The source is a human donor with active COVID-19. The donor label of this sample is uncertain.

The rearrangement uses TRBV29-1 and TRBJ2-4; 9 positions agree with TRBD2. Germline values: CDR1 SQVTM, CDR2 ANQGSEA. Trimming cost V 7 bases and J 0 bases; bases outside gene matches: 4. The CDR3 runs to 14 residues. This CDR3 reads CSAAGGLAKNIQYF. DNA for the CDR3: TGCAGCGCCGCGGGGGGGTTAGCCAAAAACATTCAGTACTTC.

This chain joins TRBV7-2 and TRBJ1-2, with 7 positions matching TRBD1. This CDR3 spans 11 amino acids. V gave up 5 bases and J gave up 9 bases; unmatched junction bases: 3. The germline CDR1 and CDR2 sequences are SGHTA and FQGNSA. The CDR3 loop is CASSQQGSYTF. CDR3 nucleotide sequence: TGTGCCAGCAGCCAACAGGGGAGCTACACCTTC.

The J gene is TRBJ2-7, the V gene TRBV27, with a tentative D call TRBD2 (5 bases). Between the trimmed V and J ends, which lost 5 bases and 1 base, there was a span of 6 bases. The germline CDR1 and CDR2 sequences are MNHEY and SMNVEV (reference sequence). The CDR3 spans 12 residues. Written as DNA, the CDR3 is TGTGCCAGCAGTACTAGTTCCTACGAGCAGTACTTC. It codes for CASSTSSYEQYF.

V usage is TRBV19 and J usage is TRBJ1-6; 7 nucleotides line up with TRBD1. Germline-derived CDR1 and CDR2 are LNHDA and SQIVND (reference sequence). V dropped 9 bases and J dropped 10; count of bases not matched to a gene: 15. The CDR3 loop spans 15 amino acids. In nucleotides, the CDR3 is TGTGCCAGCTGCGGGACAGAGAATGGGGGATCACCCCTCCACTTT. Translation gives CASCGTENGGSPLHF.

The chain combines TRBV5-6 with TRBJ2-7; unclear D gene. CDR1 and CDR2 (germline): SGHDT, YYEEEE. This CDR3 spans 13 amino acids. Trimming removed 1 base from V and 6 bases from J, with 11 bases in between. CDR3 sequence: CASSLFLVSEQYF. The CDR3 coding sequence is TGTGCCAGCAGCTTGTTTCTAGTAAGCGAGCAGTACTTC.

This chain connects TRBV11-3 to TRBJ2-5, with D possibly TRBD1 on 6 matching bases. CDR1 and CDR2 (germline): SGHNT, YENEEA. The length of the CDR3 is 15 residues. V was clipped by 7 bases and J by 5 bases, with 20 bases between them. The CDR3 DNA sequence: TGTGCCAGCACCATTTACAGGGATGGGTCGGAGACCCAGTACTTC. It encodes CASTIYRDGSETQYF.

The chain links TRBV19 to TRBJ1-2; 10 bases are a match to TRBD1. CDR3 size: 14 residues. Unmatched junction bases numbered 6, after V lost 7 bases and J lost 4 bases. Per the germline V gene, CDR1 is LNHDA and CDR2 is SQIVND (reference sequence). The CDR3 coding sequence is TGTGCCAGTAACCAGGGACAGGGGCCCTATGGCTACACCTTC. Amino acid sequence: CASNQGQGPYGYTF.

The V call is TRBV11-2, the J call TRBJ2-7; TRBD2 might be the D (7 bases). The CDR3 covers 14 residues. The germline CDR1 and CDR2 sequences are SGHAT and FQNNGV. Trimming stripped 3 bases from V and 6 bases from J, with 15 bases between. In DNA form, the CDR3 reads TGTGCCAGCAGCTTGGGGGGGGCGGGGACCGAGCAGTACTTC. It specifies CASSLGGAGTEQYF.

This chain uses TRBV7-8 with TRBJ2-7; 7 nucleotides agree with TRBD1. CDR1 is SGHVS and CDR2 is FQNEAQ in the germline V gene. The J segment lost 3 bases and the V segment lost 1 base, leaving 6 bases of the junction unmatched. The CDR3 consists of 15 residues. The CDR3 loop reads CASSLETGPFYEQYF. The CDR3 bases are TGTGCCAGCAGCTTAGAGACAGGGCCCTTCTACGAGCAGTACTTC.

This chain uses TRBV7-3 with TRBJ2-3; 7 bases line up with TRBD1. This CDR3 has 14 residues. Unmatched junction bases numbered 5, after V lost 3 bases and J lost 5 bases. Per germline, CDR1 SGHTA and CDR2 FQGTGA. Written as DNA, the CDR3 is TGTGCCAGCAGCTTCACCGGGACAGAAGATACGCAGTATTTT. Its translation is CASSFTGTEDTQYF.

This rearrangement joins TRBV28 to TRBJ1-2; 9 bases align to TRBD1. This CDR3 is 13 amino acids long. Germline V gene lookup returns CDR1 MDHEN and CDR2 SYDVKM. The V gene end was trimmed by 6 bases and the J gene end by 8 bases; junction bases not matched to a gene: 7. The CDR3 nucleotides read TGTGCCAGCAGGGACAGGGGATATTTGGGCTACACCTTC. Protein product: CASRDRGYLGYTF.

The chain couples TRBV6-5 to TRBJ1-5; D gene uncertain. With 2 bases removed from V and 8 bases from J, the gap between germline ends came to 7 bases. The length of the CDR3 is 12 residues. CDR1 MNHEY and CDR2 SVGAGI come from the germline V gene. The CDR3 sequence is CASSYVPEPQHF. CDR3 nucleotide sequence: TGTGCCAGCAGTTACGTACCGGAGCCCCAGCATTTT.

CDR3 residues: CASSLTPDRALKNEQFF. DNA for the CDR3: TGCGCCAGCAGTCTAACCCCGGACAGGGCCCTGAAGAATGAGCAGTTCTTC. The chain has TRBV5-1 and TRBJ2-1, with TRBD1 matching over 8 bases. This CDR3 has 17 residues. With V trimmed by 5 bases and J by 7 bases, 17 bases remained unmatched. Germline CDR1 is SGHRS and CDR2 is YFSETQ.

V is TRBV12-5 and J is TRBJ2-7, with D perhaps matching TRBD1 (6 bases). Trimming left V 0 bases short and J 2 bases short, with 17 bases between. This CDR3 contains 17 residues. Germline CDR1 and CDR2: LGHNT and FRNRAP. The CDR3 coding sequence is TGTGCTAGTGGTTTGGTACTTCGGACAGTACGAACCTACGAGCAGTACTTC. Translating it yields CASGLVLRTVRTYEQYF.

The chain is built from TRBV18 and TRBJ1-5, with 7 nucleotides matching TRBD1. The CDR3 covers 14 residues. Germline CDR1 KGHSH, CDR2 LQKENI. Trimming took 6 bases from V and 9 from J; bases not matched to a gene: 11. The DNA of the CDR3 is TGTGCCAGCTCCCCTGGACAGGCCATCGGGCCCCAGCATTTT. This encodes CASSPGQAIGPQHF.

V gene TRBV11-1 combines with J gene TRBJ1-6; 9 nucleotides match TRBD1. The CDR3 sequence is 15 residues long. Germline V gives CDR1 SGHAT, CDR2 FQDESV (reference sequence). V was pared by 1 base and J by 10 bases, with 5 bases of the junction left unmatched. The chain's CDR3 is CASSLDGTGFSPLHF. In DNA form, the CDR3 reads TGTGCCAGCAGCTTAGACGGGACAGGGTTCTCACCCCTCCACTTT.

DNA for the CDR3: TGTGCCAGCGGCCCTAACAGGAATCTTCCCTGCGAGCAGTACTTC. Protein sequence: CASGPNRNLPCEQYF. This sequence joins TRBV21-1 and TRBJ2-7; TRBD1 is the table's D call, not checked against the DNA. TRBV21-1 is recorded as a pseudogene. CDR3 size: 15 residues.

This chain uses TRBV11-3 with TRBJ2-1; D is unclear. CDR1 and CDR2 (germline): SGHNT, YENEEA. V was clipped by 4 bases and J by 0 bases, with 19 bases between them. This CDR3 has 18 residues. CDR3 amino acids: CASSSSVSGGSSYNEQFF. In DNA, the CDR3 is TGTGCCAGCAGCTCGTCGGTGAGTGGCGGCAGCTCCTACAATGAGCAGTTCTTC.

This chain links TRBV19 with TRBJ2-1; 7 bases align to TRBD1. The J segment lost 4 bases and the V segment lost 7 bases, leaving 4 bases of the junction unmatched. This CDR3 comprises 13 residues. The V gene's germline CDR1 is LNHDA and CDR2 SQIVND (reference sequence). CDR3 sequence (DNA): TGTGCCAGTACCATGACAGGGTACAATGAGCAGTTCTTC. Translated, it gives CASTMTGYNEQFF.

This chain uses TRBV23-1 with TRBJ2-7, with a tentative D call TRBD2 (7 bases). TRBV23-1 is filed as an ORF, its function uncertain. The CDR3 is made up of 13 amino acids. V gave up 0 bases and J gave up 6 bases, with 9 bases separating them. The CDR3 nucleotides are TGCGCCAGCAGTCAATCTCGGGGGGCCGAGCAGTACTTC. The encoded protein is CASSQSRGAEQYF.

This clone was picked up a small number of times. The CDR3 coding sequence is TGTGCCAGCAGCCTGGACAGGGTCTCCTACGAGCAGTACTTC. Its translation is CASSLDRVSYEQYF. The chain is built from TRBV5-4 and TRBJ2-7, with TRBD1 matching over 8 bases. The trim removed 4 bases at V and 0 bases at J, leaving 3 bases unmatched. CDR3 length: 14 residues. Germline assignment: CDR1 SGHNT and CDR2 YYREEE (reference sequence).

V usage is TRBV4-2 and J usage is TRBJ1-6; 7 bases are shared with TRBD1. Germline V gene data show CDR1 as LGHNA and CDR2 as YNFKEQ. CDR3 length equals 15 residues. The V and J ends lost 4 bases and 10 bases, in that order; junction bases with no gene match: 10. CDR3 loop: CASSPEGASSSPLHF. As DNA, the CDR3 is TGTGCCAGCAGCCCCGAGGGGGCCAGTTCGTCACCCCTCCACTTT.

The chain has TRBV6-5 and TRBJ1-6, with D uncertain. Germline V gives CDR1 MNHEY, CDR2 SVGAGI. The ends were cut back, 0 bases at V and 0 bases at J, with 6 bases in the middle. The CDR3 runs 16 residues. For the CDR3, the DNA is TGTGCCAGCAGTTACTCACGTAGCTCCTATAATTCACCCCTCCACTTT. Translated: CASSYSRSSYNSPLHF.

V is TRBV4-1 and J is TRBJ1-5; possible D gene TRBD1, 6 bases. V was shortened by 1 base and J by 6 bases, with 13 bases between the two germline ends. Germline loops: CDR1 MGHRA, CDR2 YSYEKL. The CDR3 extends over 15 amino acids. The CDR3 sequence is CASSQGIQGAQPQHF. The CDR3 bases are TGCGCCAGCAGCCAAGGTATACAGGGTGCTCAGCCCCAGCATTTT.